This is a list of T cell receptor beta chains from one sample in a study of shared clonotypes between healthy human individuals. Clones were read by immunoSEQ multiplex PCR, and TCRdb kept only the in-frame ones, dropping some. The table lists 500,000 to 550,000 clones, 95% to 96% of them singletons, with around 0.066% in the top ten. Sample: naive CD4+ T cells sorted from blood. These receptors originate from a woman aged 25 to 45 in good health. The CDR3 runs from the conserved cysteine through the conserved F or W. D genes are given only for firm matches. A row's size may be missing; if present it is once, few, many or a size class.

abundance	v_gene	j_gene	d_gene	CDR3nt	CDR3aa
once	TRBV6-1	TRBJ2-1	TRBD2	TGTGCCAGCATGAGGGGCGCAGCGGGAGAGGGCGAGCAGTTCTTC	CASMRGAAGEGEQFF
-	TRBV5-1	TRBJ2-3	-	TGCGCCAGCAGCGAGCCCGCCTTTGCTAGCACAGATACGCAGTATTTT	CASSEPAFASTDTQYF
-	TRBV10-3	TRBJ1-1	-	TGTGCCATCAGTGAGTATGAGGGAAACACTGAAGCTTTCTTT	CAISEYEGNTEAFF
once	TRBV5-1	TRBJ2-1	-	TGCGCCAGCAGGAGGGTCGGTAGCTCCTACAATGAGCAGTTCTTC	CASRRVGSSYNEQFF
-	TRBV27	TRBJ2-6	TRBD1	TGTGCCAGCAGTCTCGTAATACAGGGGGCCCTATCTTTC	CASSLVIQGALSF
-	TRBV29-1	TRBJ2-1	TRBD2	TGCAGCGTCCAGATCCTAGCGGGAGACCCGACAGGGCAGTTCTTC	CSVQILAGDPTGQFF
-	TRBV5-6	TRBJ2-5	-	TGTGCCAGCAGCGCGCGCTTCCAAGAGACCCAGTACTTC	CASSARFQETQYF
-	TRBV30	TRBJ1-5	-	TGTGCCTGGGCGGGAGGGGGGCAACAGCCCCAGCATTTT	CAWAGGGQQPQHF
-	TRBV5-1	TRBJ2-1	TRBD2	TGCGCCAGCAGTCGGAGGCTAGCGGGAGATGAGCAGTTCTTC	CASSRRLAGDEQFF
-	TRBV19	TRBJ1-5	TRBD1	TGTGCCAGTAGTACCGGGACAGGGGGCACGGATAGCAATCAGCCCCAGCATTTT	CASSTGTGGTDSNQPQHF
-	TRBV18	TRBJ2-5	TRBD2	TGTGCCAGCTCACCGCGACTAGCGGCACAAGAGACCCAGTACTTC	CASSPRLAAQETQYF
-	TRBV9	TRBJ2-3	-	TGTGCCAGCAGCGTAGGCACAGATACGCAGTATTTT	CASSVGTDTQYF
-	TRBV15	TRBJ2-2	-	TGTGCCACCAGCAGAAACAGGGACACCGGGGAGCTGTTTTTT	CATSRNRDTGELFF
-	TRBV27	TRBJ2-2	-	TGTGCCAGCAGTTCCCAGATGCCCAGGGCCGGGGAGCTGTTTTTT	CASSSQMPRAGELFF
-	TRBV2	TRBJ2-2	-	TGTGCCAGCAAATGGGTTGAGACCGGGGAGCTGTTTTTT	CASKWVETGELFF
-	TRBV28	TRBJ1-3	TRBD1	TGTGCCAGCAGGGGGACAGGGGCTTCTGGAAACACCATATATTTT	CASRGTGASGNTIYF
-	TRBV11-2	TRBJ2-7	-	TGTGCCAGCAGCTTAGGGGGGCGGTTGCAGTACTTC	CASSLGGRLQYF
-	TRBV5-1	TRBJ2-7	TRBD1	TGCGCCAGCAGCCTTGGACAGGGGGTCTACGAGCAGTACTTC	CASSLGQGVYEQYF
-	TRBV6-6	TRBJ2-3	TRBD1	TGTGCCAGCAGTCGACAGGGGGCCGGGGCAGATACGCAGTATTTT	CASSRQGAGADTQYF